Presented here are 5 T cell receptor beta chains from one specimen sequenced in a study of human T cells and chemical hapten exposure. TCRdb redid the calling of the RACE reads with MiXCR, one entry per CDR3 protein. This sample has approximately 80,000 distinct CDR3 sequences, with approximately 11% found just once. As for time point: patch test 3, about 24 weeks after DPC sensitization. Treatment reported: therapeutic diphenylcyclopropenone sensitization with weekly scalp DPC. This sample comprised whole blood, obtained in connection with sensitization to the hapten diphenylcyclopropenone (DPC). The receptor set was obtained from a woman in her 50s with alopecia areata. Some clones in this sample may be carry-over from other donors' samples.

At least ten counts were recorded for this clonotype. This rearrangement joins TRBV7-2 to TRBJ1-5, with a possible D match to TRBD1 (5 bases). Per germline, CDR1 SGHTA and CDR2 FQGNSA. The V end lost 1 base, the J end lost 2 bases, and 9 bases lay between the germline ends. This CDR3 comprises 15 residues. For the CDR3, the DNA is TGTGCCAGCAGCTTAGGGACGGGGGGCAATCAGCCCCAGCATTTT. Translated, it gives CASSLGTGGNQPQHF.

In this sample, this clonotype turned up many times. This chain connects TRBV11-3 to TRBJ1-1; D not resolved. CDR1 is SGHNT and CDR2 is YENEEA in the germline V gene. Trimming cost V 4 bases and J 6 bases, with 18 bases left between them. The CDR3 has 15 residues. The DNA for the CDR3 is TGTGCCAGCAGCTCCGCCCGGTCAAAGGTTGCTGAAGCTTTCTTT. Translation gives CASSSARSKVAEAFF.

This clonotype was detected many times. The chain combines TRBV24-1 with TRBJ1-2; D gene ambiguous. Germline-derived CDR1 and CDR2 are KGHDR and SFDVKD. V was trimmed by 3 bases and J by 4 bases, leaving 5 bases between them. The CDR3 is made up of 12 amino acids. CDR3 DNA: TGTGCCACCAGTGATCGAATCTATGGCTACACCTTC. Amino acid sequence: CATSDRIYGYTF.

Many counts were recorded for this clonotype. The chain has TRBV5-1 and TRBJ1-6, with 7 positions matching TRBD1. This CDR3 comprises 15 residues. V gave up 4 bases and J gave up 5 bases; unmatched junction bases: 6. Germline assignment: CDR1 SGHRS and CDR2 YFSETQ. The DNA for the CDR3 is TGCGCCAGCAGCCTCGCAGGGACAGATAATTCACCCCTCCACTTT. Protein product: CASSLAGTDNSPLHF.

This clonotype was recorded at least ten times. The genes are TRBV7-2 and TRBJ2-1, with 11 bases aligning to TRBD2. V gave up 5 bases and J gave up 6 bases; unmatched junction bases: 6. This CDR3 has 15 residues. Per germline, CDR1 SGHTA and CDR2 FQGNSA. The CDR3 coding sequence is TGTGCCAGCAGCATTAGCGGGAGGGCCGTCAATGAGCAGTTCTTC. Its protein is CASSISGRAVNEQFF.